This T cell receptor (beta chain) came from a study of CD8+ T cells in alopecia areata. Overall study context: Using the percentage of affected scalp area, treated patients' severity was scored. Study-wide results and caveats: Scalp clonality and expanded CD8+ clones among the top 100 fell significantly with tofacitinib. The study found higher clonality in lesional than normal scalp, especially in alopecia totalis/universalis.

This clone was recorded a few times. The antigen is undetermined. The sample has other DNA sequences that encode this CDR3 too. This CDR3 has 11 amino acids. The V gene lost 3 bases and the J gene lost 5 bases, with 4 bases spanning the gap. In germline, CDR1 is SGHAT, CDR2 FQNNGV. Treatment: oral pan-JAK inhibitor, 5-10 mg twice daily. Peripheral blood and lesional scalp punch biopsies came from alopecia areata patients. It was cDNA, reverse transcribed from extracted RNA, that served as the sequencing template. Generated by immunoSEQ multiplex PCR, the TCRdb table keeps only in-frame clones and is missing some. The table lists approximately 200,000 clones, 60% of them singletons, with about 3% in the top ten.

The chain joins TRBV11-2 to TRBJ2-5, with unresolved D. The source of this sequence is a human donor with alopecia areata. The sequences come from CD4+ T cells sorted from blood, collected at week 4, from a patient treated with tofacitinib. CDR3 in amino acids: CASSFGETQYF. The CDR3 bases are TGTGCCAGCAGCTTCGGGGAGACCCAGTACTTC.